This is a list of T cell receptor beta chains from one sample in a study of cytomegalovirus exposure and HLA in healthy donors. Only in-frame clones appear in the TCRdb table, and some are missing; sequencing was by immunoSEQ multiplex PCR. Of roughly 190,000 clones in the sample, approximately 82% were seen once. Sequenced sample: PBMCs. These receptors were collected from a man aged 40-49 years in good health and CMV-seropositive. Each CDR3 is given with its conserved first and last residue. A D gene is named only where the DNA matches it firmly. Expanded clones are given a class, and other clones once, few, many or no size at all.

d_call j_call cdr3_length clone_size v_call cdr3_nt cdr3_aa
TRBD1 TRBJ2-7 11 . TRBV29-1 TGCAGCGTTGATGCTGGGGACAGGCAGTACTTC CSVDAGDRQYF
. TRBJ2-2 16 once TRBV13 TGTGCCAGCAGCTCAGTGCAGGGAGGTGGCACCGGGGAGCTGTTTTTT CASSSVQGGGTGELFF
. TRBJ1-1 14 few TRBV6-5 TGTGCCAGCAGTTACTCGACTTTGAACACTGAAGCTTTCTTT CASSYSTLNTEAFF
TRBD2 TRBJ2-7 15 . TRBV9 TGTGCCAGCAGCGCTCTAGCGGAATTATCCTACGAGCAGTACTTC CASSALAELSYEQYF
. TRBJ1-4 13 . TRBV11-2 TGTGCCAGCAGCTTAGGGACAGTTGAAAAACTGTTTTTT CASSLGTVEKLFF
. TRBJ1-5 13 few TRBV15 TGTGCCACCAGCAGAGATCAGGGTCAGCCCCAGCATTTT CATSRDQGQPQHF
. TRBJ2-7 12 few TRBV5-4 TGTGCCAGCAGCCCTGGGACTTCCGAGCAGTACTTC CASSPGTSEQYF
TRBD1 TRBJ1-2 14 . TRBV6-4 TGTGCCAGCAGTTCCCCGGGACAGACTTATGGCTACACCTTC CASSSPGQTYGYTF
TRBD1 TRBJ1-5 16 few TRBV7-2 TGTGCCAGCAGTTCCTCCGGGACAGGGGTCGCTCAGCCCCAGCATTTT CASSSSGTGVAQPQHF
. TRBJ1-3 15 . TRBV18 TGTGCCAGCTCACCACTAGTGATCTCTGGAAACACCATATATTTT CASSPLVISGNTIYF
TRBD1 TRBJ1-4 14 . TRBV28 TGTGCCAGCACCTTGACAGGGCAGCAAGAAAAACTGTTTTTT CASTLTGQQEKLFF
. TRBJ2-3 14 . TRBV5-6 TGTGCCAGCAACTCGGGACTCCCTACGGATACGCAGTATTTT CASNSGLPTDTQYF
. TRBJ2-7 14 . TRBV15 TGTGCCACCAGTATTGGAGACCGACCCTACGAGCAGTACTTC CATSIGDRPYEQYF
. TRBJ2-3 15 . TRBV15 TGTGCCACCAGCAGAGATGGGGCAGACATAGATACGCAGTATTTT CATSRDGADIDTQYF
TRBD1 TRBJ1-5 16 . TRBV4-1 TGCGCCAGCAGCCAAGCGCCGGGACAGCTCAATCAGCCCCAGCATTTT CASSQAPGQLNQPQHF
. TRBJ2-2 13 . TRBV5-1 TGCGCCAGCAGCTCCCTGACAAGCGGGGAGCTGTTTTTT CASSSLTSGELFF
. TRBJ2-1 15 once TRBV9 TGTGCCAGCAGCGAGCGCTCTAGCTCCTACAATGAGCAGTTCTTC CASSERSSSYNEQFF
. TRBJ2-1 13 . TRBV15 TGTGCCACCAGCGATGCCTTATTAGATGAGCAGTTCTTC CATSDALLDEQFF